Here is one T cell receptor beta chain with its context. This clone is a singleton in its sample. No antigen is known for it. No much larger clone is present one base from it, and per-base qualities are unavailable. This record belongs to a study of blood T cell repertoires in COVID-19 (dated by TCRdb to the early 2020s). A note on the overall study: The collaborator samples originated in the United States, Italy and Spain and spanned the acute and convalescent phases of COVID-19. A de-identified subject ID, COVID-19 status, age in years and sex were almost always included in the sample metadata. Samples came from the ongoing ImmuneRACE study (first 160 participants) plus 1,254 subjects from 6 global collaborators. Where available, HLA class I and class II types were obtained from metadata supplied by the sample provider rather than from assay-based typing. Deeply sampled blood TCRbeta repertoires from subjects exposed to, actively infected with, or recovered from COVID-19 were included in the dataset. The prospective study material was composed of cDNA or gDNA derived from T cells, B-cell-depleted T cells, or PBMCs. The repertoires were released in a freely available public database meant as a resource for research on the immune response to SARS-CoV-2. The paper as a whole reports these results and caveats: Clinical and demographic metadata were provided uncurated, with the amount varying by source and participant.

TCRbeta CDR3 regions were amplified from genomic DNA by means of the immunoSEQ Assay, a bias-controlled multiplex PCR. The study's own analysis went as follows. The number of nucleated cells in each sample was estimated from the amplification of reference gene primers within the assay. Sequence reads were collapsed and filtered to measure the absolute abundance of every unique TCRbeta CDR3 rearrangement. For each sample, productive Simpson clonality was calculated by taking the square root of Simpson's diversity index across productive rearrangements. TCRdb obtained this table from immuneACCESS and retained in-frame rearrangements with V and J assigned. These tables miss some clones; where compared with another copy, unresolved V genes account for less than half of the shortfall, and the remainder is unexplained. V, J and clone size were drawn from that table, and D and trimming were deduced from the DNA. The sample data list fewer than 300,000 clones, and 75% to 95% of these were observed just once. The ten biggest clones cover 0.95% to 1.3% of the sample.

V loses 7 bases, J loses 5 bases, and the germline ends lie 17 bases apart. CDR1 and CDR2 (KGHDR, SFDVKD) derive from the germline V gene. Measured from the cysteine to the phenylalanine, the CDR3 is 15 residues long. CDR3 DNA only is kept here, 45 bases in frame from base 1. In the prospective study, participants were about 18 to 89 years old, resided in about two dozen geographic areas of the United States, and were enrolled through a virtual design. In the prospective study, participants were assigned to cohorts based on the clinical history participants reported in a screening survey and a study questionnaire. Recovered participants in ImmuneRACE Cohort 3 were defined by two consecutive negative NP/OP PCR tests, clearance by a healthcare professional, or resolution of symptoms. Mobile phlebotomists in the prospective study collected whole blood, serum and a nasopharyngeal or oropharyngeal swab from every participant. Prospective study participants could optionally give additional blood draws and questionnaires over an approximately two-month period. Prospective study blood samples were shipped either frozen or at room temperature before DNA extraction.

The chain links TRBV24-1 with TRBJ2-1, with TRBD1 perhaps the D gene, on 6 matching bases. Sequencing was performed on PBMCs or T cells enriched from blood (not recorded which). This clonotype was sampled from a woman under 40 who had recovered from COVID-19. Here is the DNA: TGTGCCACCAGATTATCCGGGACACCGGACAATGAGCAGTTCTTC. This translates into CATRLSGTPDNEQFF.